This T cell receptor beta chain was profiled in a study of Ad26.COV2.S vaccination and SARS-CoV-2 variants. The study's findings and limits: Reports say spike-specific CD8+ and CD4+ T cell responses covered substantial breadth after vaccination.

The treatment here: roughly 20 received Ad26.COV2.S at low or high dose, single or two shots; about five received placebo; per-sample allocation not given. The investigators took samples on day 63 after the first vaccine or placebo injection. Data came from immunoSEQ multiplex PCR; TCRdb stores just in-frame clones and leaves some out. The repertoire holds 200,000 to 300,000 clones, with over 75% as singletons. This clone occurred a few times. Its antigen is unknown. Germline CDR1 KGHSH, CDR2 LQKENI. The length of the CDR3 is 14 residues. Trimming at V came to 3 bases and at J to 4 bases, leaving 4 bases not matched to a gene.

The rearrangement links TRBV18 to TRBJ1-2; TRBD1 agrees at 8 bases. Here the sequenced sample was peripheral blood, taken in a trial of Ad26.COV2.S vaccine versus placebo. The clonotype comes from a person between 18 and 60 years old who received the Ad26.COV2.S COVID-19 vaccine or a placebo. This CDR3 reads CASSPSDRAYGYTF. CDR3 nucleotide sequence: TGTGCCAGCTCACCTTCGGACAGGGCCTATGGCTACACCTTC.